What follows are 26 T cell receptor beta chains derived from one specimen sequenced in a study of shared clonotypes between healthy human individuals. Libraries were prepared by immunoSEQ multiplex PCR; TCRdb keeps only in-frame clonotypes and omits some of them. The sample yields some 2 million clones, just under 95% seen once. Naive CD8 cells lacked CD45RO, underwent positive selection for CCR7 and left out terminally differentiated effector memory CD45RA+ cells. Sequencing was carried out using naive CD8+ T cells sorted from blood. The receptor set was obtained from a man younger than 35 in good health.

The V call is TRBV19, the J call TRBJ2-1, with 9 bases that match TRBD2. CDR3 length: 16 residues. Losses at the gene ends were 4 bases for V and 9 bases for J; bases not matched to a gene: 13. Looked up from germline, CDR1 is LNHDA and CDR2 is SQIVND (reference sequence). The CDR3 here is CASSTLGTSQLSEQFF. The CDR3 region has the DNA TGTGCCAGTAGTACCCTCGGGACTAGCCAATTGAGTGAGCAGTTCTTC.

V is TRBV11-2 and J is TRBJ2-3, with 13 nucleotides matching TRBD2. This CDR3 region has 16 residues. Per the germline V gene, CDR1 is SGHAT and CDR2 is FQNNGV. After removal of 1 base from V and 5 bases from J, the junction contained 3 bases not matched to a gene. CDR3 region: CASSLVGLAGEDTQYF. DNA of the CDR3: TGTGCCAGCAGCTTAGTAGGACTAGCGGGAGAAGATACGCAGTATTTT.

The V and J genes are TRBV13 and TRBJ1-1, with D unclear. Germline assignment: CDR1 PRHDT and CDR2 FYEKMQ (reference sequence). Trimming took 5 bases from V and 1 from J, leaving 14 bases between them. This CDR3 is built from 15 residues. CDR3 sequence (DNA): TGTGCCAGCAGCCCCTGGGCCGGGAAGAACACTGAAGCTTTCTTT. Protein: CASSPWAGKNTEAFF.

This clone was picked up a small number of times. V gene TRBV4-1 combines with J gene TRBJ2-1, with unresolved D. The CDR3 runs to 15 residues. Germline CDR1 and CDR2: MGHRA and YSYEKL. With 1 base removed from V and 0 bases from J, the gap between germline ends came to 7 bases. Here the CDR3 reads CASSQVTSSYNEQFF. CDR3 DNA: TGCGCCAGCAGCCAAGTCACGAGCTCCTACAATGAGCAGTTCTTC.

V usage is TRBV7-9 and J usage is TRBJ1-4; 9 bases match TRBD1. Germline V CDR1 and CDR2: SEHNR, FQNEAQ (reference sequence). The CDR3 is made up of 13 amino acids. V lost 8 bases, J lost 8 bases, and 6 bases stayed unmatched. For the CDR3, the DNA is TGTGCCAGCGTAAGACAGGGGGGCGAAAAACTGTTTTTT. This translates into CASVRQGGEKLFF.

The genes are TRBV5-1 and TRBJ1-5; tentatively, D is TRBD1 (5 bases). This CDR3 contains 14 residues. Germline assignment: CDR1 SGHRS and CDR2 YFSETQ. The V end was cut by 6 bases, the J end by 1 base, with 11 bases between. This chain's CDR3 is CASTQQASNQPQHF. CDR3 in DNA: TGCGCCAGCACACAACAGGCGAGCAATCAGCCCCAGCATTTT.

The rearrangement links TRBV27 to TRBJ1-5; 10 bases line up with TRBD1. The V gene end was trimmed by 4 bases and the J gene end by 6 bases; junction bases not matched to a gene: 0. The CDR3 is 13 residues long. Germline-derived CDR1 and CDR2 are MNHEY and SMNVEV (reference sequence). The CDR3: CASSWTGGQPQHF. The DNA for the CDR3 is TGTGCCAGCAGTTGGACAGGGGGTCAGCCCCAGCATTTT.

J is TRBJ2-1 and V is TRBV9; D remains ambiguous. The germline V and J ends were trimmed by 3 bases and 3 bases, with 4 bases remaining between them. Germline CDR1 is SGDLS and CDR2 is YYNGEE. The CDR3 sequence is 12 residues long. The CDR3 loop reads CASSEDYNEQFF. CDR3 coding DNA: TGTGCCAGCAGCGAAGACTACAATGAGCAGTTCTTC.

CDR3 loop: CASSHRDRDLREQYF. The CDR3 nucleotides are TGTGCCAGCAGCCACAGGGACAGGGACCTACGAGAGCAGTACTTC. The V call is TRBV6-1, the J call TRBJ2-7, with TRBD1 matching over 9 bases. The CDR3 is 15 residues long. Trimming took 6 bases from V and 7 from J; bases not matched to a gene: 13. The germline CDR1 and CDR2 sequences are MNHNS and SASEGT.

The CDR3 coding sequence is TGTGCCAGCAGCTGGGGGCCGGGACTAGCGACAGATACGCAGTATTTT. Translation gives CASSWGPGLATDTQYF. The V gene is TRBV5-6, the J gene TRBJ2-3, with 10 bases that match TRBD2. The germline CDR1 and CDR2 sequences are SGHDT and YYEEEE. The CDR3 has 16 residues. V was clipped by 3 bases and J by 3 bases; unmatched bases: 7.

This sequence joins TRBV11-2 and TRBJ2-2, with D perhaps TRBD1 (5 bases). This CDR3 is built from 16 residues. CDR1 SGHAT and CDR2 FQNNGV come from the germline V gene. The V end lost 5 bases, the J end lost 3 bases, and 16 bases lay between the germline ends. As DNA, the CDR3 is TGTGCCAGCAGCAGAGCATCAGGGTGGGACACCGGGGAGCTGTTTTTT. Protein sequence: CASSRASGWDTGELFF.

The chain carries TRBV30 and TRBJ2-5, with D perhaps assigned TRBD1 or TRBD2 (5 bases each). CDR1 is GTSNPN, CDR2 SVGIG, per germline (reference sequence). The CDR3 loop spans 14 amino acids. V gave up 3 bases and J gave up 5 bases, with 16 bases separating them. Here the CDR3 reads CAWSDAREWETQYF. For the CDR3, the DNA is TGTGCCTGGAGCGACGCCAGGGAGTGGGAGACCCAGTACTTC. The complete variable domain, with remaining parts taken from reference TRBV30 and TRBJ2-5, reads SQTIHQWPATLVQPVGSPLSLECTVEGTSNPNLYWYRQAAGRGLQLLFYSVGIGQISSEVPQNLSASRPQDRQFILSSKKLLLSDSGFYLCAWSDAREWETQYFGPGTRLLVL.

J is TRBJ2-1 and V is TRBV9; no firm D call. This CDR3 has 11 amino acids. V dropped 5 bases and J dropped 5 bases, with 5 bases sitting between them. Germline CDR1 is SGDLS and CDR2 is YYNGEE. The CDR3 nucleotides read TGTGCCAGCAGTTATAACAATGAGCAGTTCTTC. Its protein product is CASSYNNEQFF.

V usage is TRBV28 and J usage is TRBJ2-5, with TRBD1 matching over 8 bases. The J call is uncertain, as TRBJ2-7 better fits the DNA end. This CDR3 comprises 13 residues. Germline V CDR1 and CDR2: MDHEN, SYDVKM. CDR3 sequence: CASGDRGSYEQYF. The CDR3, as DNA: TGTGCCAGCGGAGACAGGGGCTCCTACGAGCAGTACTTC.

The gene calls are TRBV4-1 and TRBJ2-5; 12 positions agree with TRBD1. The CDR3 is 17 amino acids. From germline, CDR1 is MGHRA and CDR2 YSYEKL. V was clipped by 2 bases and J by 5 bases; unmatched bases: 9. The DNA for the CDR3 is TGCGCCAGCAGCCAAACCGGGACAGGGGGCTTCTTGGAGACCCAGTACTTC. Its translation: CASSQTGTGGFLETQYF.

Turning to this clone: In the same sample, other DNA sequences code for this CDR3. J is TRBJ2-7 and V is TRBV5-1; TRBD1 agrees at 7 bases. The CDR3 is 13 amino acids. In germline, CDR1 is SGHRS, CDR2 YFSETQ. V lost 0 bases and J lost 4; bases outside the gene matches: 1. CDR3 sequence: CASSLGDRYEQYF. As DNA, the CDR3 is TGCGCCAGCAGCTTGGGGGACAGATACGAGCAGTACTTC.

The genes are TRBV27 and TRBJ1-2, with 9 bases aligning to TRBD1. The V gene's germline CDR1 is MNHEY and CDR2 SMNVEV (reference sequence). Trimming removed 6 bases from V and 8 bases from J; junction bases left unmatched: 10. CDR3 length: 14 residues. CDR3 in amino acids: CASSHTGGGGGYTF. CDR3 sequence (DNA): TGTGCCAGCAGCCATACAGGGGGCGGGGGCGGCTACACCTTC.

The chain joins TRBV27 to TRBJ2-7; D ambiguous. The CDR3 consists of 13 residues. V lost 6 bases and J lost 0, with 9 bases in between. In germline, CDR1 is MNHEY, CDR2 SMNVEV (reference sequence). CDR3 loop: CASSHQSSYEQYF. The CDR3 DNA is TGTGCCAGCAGCCACCAGAGCTCCTACGAGCAGTACTTC.

The rearrangement links TRBV13 to TRBJ2-2; 10 nucleotides match TRBD2. This CDR3 region has 19 residues. Looked up from germline, CDR1 is PRHDT and CDR2 is FYEKMQ (reference sequence). V lost 4 bases and J lost 0; bases outside the gene matches: 11. CDR3 loop: CASSSVGSGGLANTGELFF. The CDR3 DNA is TGTGCCAGCAGCTCCGTGGGTAGCGGGGGGCTCGCGAACACCGGGGAGCTGTTTTTT. The full variable domain, in which reference TRBV13 and TRBJ2-2 provide the parts outside the CDR3, is AAGVIQSPRHLIKEKRETATLKCYPIPRHDTVYWYQQGPGQDPQFLISFYEKMQSDKGSIPDRFSAQQFSDYHSELNMSSLELGDSALYFCASSSVGSGGLANTGELFFGEGSRLTVL.

This sequence joins TRBV25-1 and TRBJ1-3, with D hard to call. CDR3 length: 14 amino acids. Looked up from germline, CDR1 is MGHDK and CDR2 is SYGVNS. Trimming left V 7 bases short and J 0 bases short, with 10 bases between. This CDR3 reads CASNRKSSGNTIYF. Written as DNA, the CDR3 is TGTGCCAGCAATCGGAAGTCCTCTGGAAACACCATATATTTT.

The V and J genes are TRBV18 and TRBJ2-2; 8 bases map to TRBD2. This CDR3 contains 19 residues. CDR1 is KGHSH and CDR2 is LQKENI in the germline V gene. Trimming at V came to 4 bases and at J to 5 bases, leaving 18 bases not matched to a gene. CDR3 sequence reads: CASSLLLTTSGESTGELFF. CDR3 coding DNA: TGTGCCAGCTCACTTCTCCTGACCACTAGCGGAGAGAGTACCGGGGAGCTGTTTTTT.

As regards this clone: Other DNA sequences in the sample encode the same CDR3. The chain carries TRBV5-4 and TRBJ2-5; 7 bases match TRBD2. CDR3 size: 13 residues. Germline assignment: CDR1 SGHNT and CDR2 YYREEE (reference sequence). V lost 0 bases to trimming and J lost 5 bases; unmatched junction nucleotides: 1. This CDR3 is CASSLVGGETQYF. The CDR3 nucleotides read TGTGCCAGCAGCTTGGTGGGAGGGGAGACCCAGTACTTC.

The rearrangement links TRBV28 to TRBJ1-1; the D gene is possibly TRBD1 (5 bases). V was pared by 5 bases and J by 0 bases, with 13 bases between. The CDR3 length is 15 residues. Germline loops: CDR1 MDHEN, CDR2 SYDVKM. CDR3 DNA: TGTGCCAGCAGTCCAAGACAGCTTTTGAACACTGAAGCTTTCTTT. Its translation: CASSPRQLLNTEAFF. The whole variable domain, remainder taken from reference TRBV28 and TRBJ1-1, is DVKVTQSSRYLVKRTGEKVFLECVQDMDHENMFWYRQDPGLGLRLIYFSYDVKMKEKGDIPEGYSVSREKKERFSLILESASTNQTSMYLCASSPRQLLNTEAFFGQGTRLTVV.

A word on this clone: The sample contains more than one DNA sequence encoding this CDR3. The chain uses TRBV28 and TRBJ2-2; 8 bases align to TRBD1. CDR3 length: 14 residues. Germline trimming cut 6 bases from V and 4 bases from J; bases unmatched to any gene: 4. Germline loops: CDR1 MDHEN, CDR2 SYDVKM. The CDR3 sequence: CASRIQGGTGELFF. Written as DNA, the CDR3 is TGTGCCAGCAGAATACAGGGGGGCACCGGGGAGCTGTTTTTT.

Turning to this clone: Other DNA sequences from this sample encode an identical CDR3 as well. The genes are TRBV27 and TRBJ1-1, with TRBD1 as a possible D gene (5 bases). V lost 3 bases and J 2 bases, leaving 7 bases between the germline ends. Per the germline V gene, CDR1 is MNHEY and CDR2 is SMNVEV (reference sequence). This CDR3 comprises 13 residues. Here the CDR3 DNA reads TGTGCCAGCAGTTTTCAGGGTAACACTGAAGCTTTCTTT. Translating it yields CASSFQGNTEAFF.

The V gene is TRBV29-1, the J gene TRBJ2-2; maybe TRBD1 (6 bases). The germline CDR1 and CDR2 sequences are SQVTM and ANQGSEA. Trimming pared 5 bases from V and 1 base from J, leaving 11 bases between. CDR3 length equals 14 residues. CDR3 in amino acids: CSVYTGQNTGELFF. DNA of the CDR3: TGCAGCGTTTATACAGGGCAGAACACCGGGGAGCTGTTTTTT.